This T cell receptor beta chain was found in a study of early T cells in non-severe SARS-CoV-2 infection. Background on the study: Sequenced material consisted of bulk RNA (from unsorted whole blood), and chains were unpaired.

Attachment of unique molecular identifiers was made to individual cDNA molecules. TCRdb itself ran the 5' RACE reads through MiXCR, one entry per CDR3 protein. The repertoire holds more than 20,000 distinct CDR3 sequences, 4% to 5% seen once, with around 4.2% in the top ten. This clonotype has a handful of counts. V dropped 5 bases and J dropped 4 bases, with 10 bases sitting between them. CDR1 is MDHEN, CDR2 SYDVKM, per germline. The CDR3 is made up of 13 amino acids. This TCR derives from an adult who was a healthcare worker with PCR-confirmed SARS-CoV-2 infection or an uninfected control (not recorded which). The J gene is TRBJ2-3, the V gene TRBV28; D ambiguous. Sequencing input: whole blood. The CDR3 loop is CASSNTAADTQYF. For the CDR3, the DNA is TGTGCCAGCAGTAACACGGCGGCAGATACGCAGTATTTT. Full variable domain (missing parts from reference TRBV28 and TRBJ2-3): DVKVTQSSRYLVKRTGEKVFLECVQDMDHENMFWYRQDPGLGLRLIYFSYDVKMKEKGDIPEGYSVSREKKERFSLILESASTNQTSMYLCASSNTAADTQYFGPGTRLTVL.